This TCR beta chain was identified during a study of blood T cell repertoires in COVID-19. The CDR3 runs to 14 residues. The V gene's germline CDR1 is SGHAT and CDR2 FQNNGV. V was clipped by 5 bases and J by 2 bases, with 13 bases between them. The data were produced by immunoSEQ multiplex PCR, yet TCRdb's version contains in-frame clones alone and is incomplete. The table records a few hundred thousand clones, 90% of them present only once. The rearrangement uses TRBV11-2 and TRBJ2-7; D is possibly TRBD1 (6 bases). The source material was PBMCs or T cells enriched from blood (not recorded which). The source is a woman between 18 and 29 years old with acute COVID-19. CDR3 loop: CASSPPRTAYEQYF. The CDR3 DNA sequence: TGTGCCAGCAGCCCTCCCAGGACAGCCTACGAGCAGTACTTC.